This T cell receptor (beta chain) came from a study of graft-versus-host responses after intestinal transplantation listed by TCRdb under 2021. Context from the whole study: The transplants that recipients got were multivisceral, liver-intestinal, or isolated intestinal. All recipients received anti-thymocyte globulin induction followed by maintenance tacrolimus and steroids for 3 to 4 years. Bulk TCR-beta CDR3 sequencing was used to track graft-versus-host and host-versus-graft alloreactive T cell clones in the graft, circulation and bone marrow after intestinal transplantation. To identify alloreactive clones, pre-transplant mixed lymphocyte reaction products were sequenced and then compared with unstimulated pre-transplant donor and recipient T cells. A cohort of under 30 intestinal transplant recipients, including one retransplant, was enrolled, and 3 patients lacking pretransplant specimens were excluded. Donor T cell macrochimerism was defined as a peak of at least 4% donor T cells among recipient peripheral blood mononuclear cells. Rather than being sequenced by the commercial service, samples from three later patients were sequenced in-house on an Illumina MiSeq and processed with MiXCR. Broad study findings and their caveats: Patients with donor T cell macrochimerism had high GvH to HvG T cell clonal ratios in their allografts. Early after transplant, peak levels of circulating GvH clones were associated with declines in HvG clones. GvH clones were detected in recipient bone marrow, and some appeared earlier in ileal mucosa or blood, consistent with an intestinal mucosal origin. The relatively low number and heterogeneity of intestinal transplant patients limited the conclusions.

The method behind the library was the immunoSEQ multiplex PCR assay. For most patients, genomic DNA was isolated with the Qiagen DNeasy Blood and Tissue Kit and sent frozen to Adaptive Biotechnologies for TCR sequencing. Adaptive Biotechnologies carried out high-throughput TCR-beta CDR3 sequencing of genomic DNA for most patients. As for how the authors treated the data: Adaptive's ImmunoSEQ software supplied the TCR sequencing data for about 18 patients, while MiXCR and VDJtools were used to process three other patients. To correct CD4 versus CD8 sorting errors, sequences present in both subsets at a frequency ratio below 5:1 were removed. CDR3 nucleotide sequences shared by donor and recipient were removed because the origin of these sequences could not be assigned. Alloreactive clones required at least 2-fold expansion over unstimulated cells and minimum CFSE-low frequency of 0.002% (template counts) or 0.001% (read counts). Clones were considered mappable if detected in sequenced pre-transplant spleen, lymph node, or MLR CFSE-low populations of the donor or recipient. The cumulative frequency of alloreactive clones was calculated as a percentage of all sequences, weighted by copy number. Sourced from immuneACCESS, this table was stored by TCRdb with only in-frame sequences that have V and J called. A share of the clones is absent; for the studies checked, an unresolved V gene accounts for under half, and the remainder has no known explanation. V, J and clone size derive from that table, while D and trimming were established from the DNA sequence. Across this sample there are around 21,000 clones, with around 43% seen only once. The top ten clonotypes cover about 1.3% of the sample.

Sample time point, as interpreted from the label and publication: cells obtained before transplantation from donor or recipient. In mixed lymphocyte reactions, approximately 200,000 CFSE-labeled pre-transplant responders were plated with approximately 200,000 irradiated violet-dye-labeled stimulators and cultured for 5 to 6 days. Proliferating CD3+CD4+CFSE-low and CD3+CD8+CFSE-low responder cells were FACS-sorted on a BD Influx sorter after the mixed lymphocyte reaction. In its sample, this clone was seen a few times. No base qualities exist here, and no much larger clone lies one base off it. This receptor was taken from a human patient who was an organ donor for intestinal transplantation. The source was alloreactive CD8+ T cells from a mixed lymphocyte reaction culture, collected before transplantation. The intended sense of this specimen's cell subset or site label: CFSE-low proliferating T cells sorted from approximately 6-day pre-transplant mixed lymphocyte reaction (GvH or HvG direction).

The CDR3: CSARGQETQYF. The DNA sequence is as follows: TGCAGTGCTAGGGGGCAAGAGACCCAGTACTTC. Recombination linked TRBV20-1 to TRBJ2-5, with the D gene too uncertain to name. The germline ends are 4 bases apart after V is trimmed by 3 bases and J by 2 bases. CDR1 and CDR2, looked up from the germline V gene (reference sequence), are DFQATT and SNEGSKA. Its CDR3 holds 11 amino acids, cysteine through phenylalanine. Just the 33-base CDR3 DNA is kept, in frame starting at base 1.